Sequencing of this T cell receptor beta chain was carried out in a study of T cell responses to AZD1222 COVID-19 vaccine. General study findings and limits: A rise in Spike-specific TCR breadth and depth followed two AZD1222 doses. The number of AZD1222 recipients seropositive at baseline was only five to seven. Mostly white British, mostly female donors; authors suggested clonal diversity may be underestimated.

V was shortened by 2 bases and J by 8 bases, with 16 bases between the two germline ends. The length of the CDR3 is 15 residues. Germline V gene data show CDR1 as MNHEY and CDR2 as SMNVEV (reference sequence). On this clone: Its antigen is unidentified.

The assay was immunoSEQ multiplex PCR, and TCRdb's table has in-frame clones only and misses some. The sample has over 100,000 clones; approximately 85% are singletons. This TCR derives from an adult in good health. The rearrangement uses TRBV27 and TRBJ1-5; no clear D. This specimen was peripheral blood, taken on day 0 of MenACWY control vaccination. This chain's CDR3 is CASSLRGGKVEPQHF. The CDR3 coding sequence is TGTGCCAGCAGTTTACGAGGAGGGAAGGTAGAGCCCCAGCATTTT.